The 25 T cell receptor beta chains given below trace back to one sample, sequenced in a study of cytomegalovirus exposure and HLA in healthy donors. The PCR made use of 60 Vbeta and 13 Jbeta primers. Repertoires were generated with immunoSEQ multiplex PCR, while TCRdb's copy carries only in-frame clones and drops some. The table has 100,000 or so clones, about 76% seen once; the top ten hold 9.5% to 13%. The sample was PBMCs. All receptors come from a man in his thirties or forties in good health and CMV-seropositive.

The V and J genes are TRBV28 and TRBJ2-7, with D possibly being TRBD1 (5 bases). Germline CDR1 MDHEN, CDR2 SYDVKM. V was trimmed by 6 bases and J by 0 bases, leaving 15 bases between them. CDR3 length equals 15 residues. The DNA for the CDR3 is TGTGCCAGCAGCGCCAGGTTTGACAGCTCCTACGAGCAGTACTTC. Protein sequence: CASSARFDSSYEQYF.

The table lists this clone with a count of one. This chain connects TRBV19 to TRBJ1-1, with D uncertain. The CDR3 is made up of 13 amino acids. Per the germline V gene, CDR1 is LNHDA and CDR2 is SQIVND (reference sequence). V was pared by 5 bases and J by 4 bases, with 11 bases between. The CDR3 coding sequence is TGTGCCAGTAGTCCCCCAGGTAGCACTGAAGCTTTCTTT. The encoded protein is CASSPPGSTEAFF.

V usage is TRBV19 and J usage is TRBJ2-1, with TRBD2 as a possible D gene (6 bases). Germline lookup yields CDR1 LNHDA and CDR2 SQIVND (reference sequence). V was clipped by 3 bases and J by 4 bases, with 10 bases between them. CDR3 length: 14 amino acids. DNA of the CDR3: TGTGCCAGTAGTATCCCGACTAGATACAATGAGCAGTTCTTC. Protein product: CASSIPTRYNEQFF.

The chain recombines TRBV10-3 with TRBJ2-3; TRBD1 agrees at 9 bases. J lost 1 base, V lost 2 bases, and 7 bases had no gene match. The CDR3 is 17 residues long. Per the germline V gene, CDR1 is ENHRY and CDR2 is SYGVKD. The CDR3 DNA reads TGTGCCATCAGTGAGCCGGGACAGGGCGGAGGCACAGATACGCAGTATTTT. Amino acids: CAISEPGQGGGTDTQYF.

The gene calls are TRBV15 and TRBJ2-3; 7 nucleotides align to TRBD2. The germline V gene has CDR1 LNHNV and CDR2 YYDKDF (reference sequence). After removal of 5 bases from V and 0 bases from J, the junction contained 2 bases not matched to a gene. This CDR3 has 14 residues. CDR3 nucleotide sequence: TGTGCCACCAGCCCTAGCGGTAGCACAGATACGCAGTATTTT. Protein: CATSPSGSTDTQYF.

The chain couples TRBV5-1 to TRBJ1-3; 8 bases are a match to TRBD1. CDR3 length equals 15 residues. Germline CDR1 SGHRS, CDR2 YFSETQ. Trimming cost V 4 bases and J 7 bases; bases outside gene matches: 10. CDR3 residues: CASSVGQDRLNTIYF. CDR3 bases: TGCGCCAGCAGCGTGGGACAGGACCGGTTGAACACCATATATTTT.

For the CDR3, the DNA is TGCAGCGTATGCCTCAGGGTTACCGGGGAGCTGTTTTTT. Amino acid sequence: CSVCLRVTGELFF. The chain employs TRBV29-1 and TRBJ2-2; D is perhaps TRBD1 (5 bases). The CDR3 consists of 13 residues. Trimming cost V 6 bases and J 5 bases, with 13 bases left between them. The germline gives CDR1 SQVTM, CDR2 ANQGSEA.

V usage is TRBV4-1 and J usage is TRBJ1-5; 10 positions match TRBD1. The CDR3 extends over 16 amino acids. Looked up from germline, CDR1 is MGHRA and CDR2 is YSYEKL. After removal of 4 bases from V and 2 bases from J, the junction contained 5 bases not matched to a gene. CDR3 DNA sequence: TGCGCCAGCAGCCTAACGACAGGGGGCGGCAATCAGCCCCAGCATTTT. Translation gives CASSLTTGGGNQPQHF.

The chain employs TRBV19 and TRBJ2-3; D unresolved. The germline V gene encodes CDR1 LNHDA and CDR2 SQIVND (reference sequence). The CDR3 is made up of 14 amino acids. V lost 3 bases to trimming and J lost 2 bases, with 9 bases between them. CDR3 amino acids: CASSITSATDTQYF. The CDR3 region has the DNA TGTGCCAGTAGTATTACCAGCGCCACAGATACGCAGTATTTT.

The chain carries TRBV5-1 and TRBJ1-2; 8 bases are shared with TRBD1. Germline CDR1 is SGHRS and CDR2 is YFSETQ. The V segment lost 0 bases and the J segment 5 bases; nucleotides outside the gene matches: 9. The CDR3 is made up of 16 amino acids. The CDR3, as DNA: TGCGCCAGCAGCTTGGGCCCCGGGACAGGCCTATATGGCTACACCTTC. Translating it yields CASSLGPGTGLYGYTF.

The V and J genes are TRBV10-3 and TRBJ1-5; tentative D call: TRBD1 (6 bases). Looked up from germline, CDR1 is ENHRY and CDR2 is SYGVKD. This CDR3 has 15 residues. V lost 2 bases and J lost 7, with 15 bases in between. CDR3 DNA sequence: TGTGCCATCAGTGAGGGGACATCCCCCCCACAGCCCCAGCATTTT. It codes for CAISEGTSPPQPQHF.

The V call is TRBV2, the J call TRBJ2-1, with D possibly being TRBD2 (6 bases). The CDR3 totals 13 residues. CDR1 SNHLY and CDR2 FYNNEI come from the germline V gene. Between the trimmed V and J ends, which lost 9 bases and 4 bases, there was a span of 13 bases. The CDR3 region has the DNA TGTGCCAGGCGGCGGGGCCTATACAATGAGCAGTTCTTC. Amino acids: CARRRGLYNEQFF.

The rearrangement uses TRBV28 and TRBJ2-3; 8 nucleotides align to TRBD2. CDR3 length equals 14 residues. Germline V gene sequence: CDR1 MDHEN, CDR2 SYDVKM. Germline trimming cut 7 bases from V and 0 bases from J; bases unmatched to any gene: 3. CDR3 sequence (DNA): TGTGCCAGCAAACTAGCGGAAAGCACAGATACGCAGTATTTT. It is translated as CASKLAESTDTQYF.

This clone has more than one count but fewer than ten. V is TRBV7-9 and J is TRBJ1-1; no firm D call. V was trimmed by 5 bases and J by 2 bases, leaving 3 bases between them. Germline V gene lookup returns CDR1 SEHNR and CDR2 FQNEAQ (reference sequence). CDR3 length: 11 residues. CDR3 DNA sequence: TGTGCCAGCAGCGTAAACACTGAAGCTTTCTTT. Translated, it gives CASSVNTEAFF.

This chain uses TRBV6-1 with TRBJ1-5; D not certain. The CDR3 is made up of 12 amino acids. Trimming removed 8 bases at V and 6 bases at J, with 11 bases between. The germline V gene has CDR1 MNHNS and CDR2 SASEGT. CDR3 nucleotides: TGTGCCAGCGATGAGTTAGCTCAGCCCCAGCATTTT. Residues: CASDELAQPQHF.

This chain links TRBV9 with TRBJ2-3; TRBD1 matches 8 bases. CDR1 is SGDLS, CDR2 YYNGEE, per germline. The CDR3 is 13 residues long. J was trimmed by 7 bases and V by 3 bases; bases with no gene match: 4. Here the CDR3 DNA reads TGTGCCAGCAGCGCGCGGACAGGGAATACGCAGTATTTT. This gives the protein CASSARTGNTQYF.

This clone was counted between two and nine times. V is TRBV6-6 and J is TRBJ1-6; D gene uncertain. CDR1 and CDR2 from the germline V gene are MNHNY and SVGAGI (reference sequence). CDR3 length: 12 residues. Trimming cost V 2 bases and J 8 bases, with 4 bases left between them. The CDR3 is CASSYPDSPLHF. CDR3 sequence (DNA): TGTGCCAGCAGTTACCCAGATTCACCCCTCCACTTT.

This rearrangement joins TRBV11-1 to TRBJ2-5; tentatively, D is TRBD1 (6 bases). The CDR3 length is 16 residues. Germline V lookup: CDR1 SGHAT, CDR2 FQDESV (reference sequence). Trimming left V 5 bases short and J 9 bases short, with 25 bases between. The CDR3 is CASSQNRETGFKPQYF. The CDR3 DNA is TGTGCCAGCAGCCAAAACAGGGAGACGGGATTTAAGCCCCAGTACTTC. The full variable domain, its missing parts supplied by reference TRBV11-1 and TRBJ2-5, is EAEVAQSPRYKITEKSQAVAFWCDPISGHATLYWYRQILGQGPELLVQFQDESVVDDSQLPKDRFSAERLKGVDSTLKIQPAELGDSAMYLCASSQNRETGFKPQYFGPGTRLLVL.

The gene calls are TRBV11-2 and TRBJ1-3, with D possibly TRBD1 on 6 matching bases. Trimming took off 0 bases at V and 5 bases at J, with 23 bases between the two ends. Germline V gives CDR1 SGHAT, CDR2 FQNNGV. This CDR3 spans 19 amino acids. The CDR3 is CASSLEGSGIQGFRNTIYF. The CDR3 DNA is TGTGCCAGCAGCTTAGAGGGATCGGGAATACAGGGATTTAGAAACACCATATATTTT. Combining the CDR3 with reference TRBV11-2 and TRBJ1-3 gives the whole variable domain EAGVAQSPRYKIIEKRQSVAFWCNPISGHATLYWYQQILGQGPKLLIQFQNNGVVDDSQLPKDRFSAERLKGVDSTLKIQPAKLEDSAVYLCASSLEGSGIQGFRNTIYFGEGSWLTVV.

This rearrangement joins TRBV5-6 to TRBJ2-7; D is possibly TRBD1 (6 bases). CDR1 and CDR2 from the germline V gene are SGHDT and YYEEEE. The CDR3 runs to 15 residues. Trimming stripped 2 bases from V and 2 bases from J, with 14 bases between. The CDR3 coding sequence is TGTGCCAGCAGCTTAATCCAGGGGTCCGCCTACGAGCAGTACTTC. As protein: CASSLIQGSAYEQYF.

The chain combines TRBV28 with TRBJ1-5, with TRBD1 as a possible D gene (5 bases). V was cut by 3 bases and J by 6 bases, with 18 bases left in between. Germline CDR1 is MDHEN and CDR2 is SYDVKM. This CDR3 has 16 amino acids. CDR3 nucleotide sequence: TGTGCCAGCAGTTTCCCCGACAGAAATCCCACTCAGCCCCAGCATTTT. This translates into CASSFPDRNPTQPQHF. Drawing the rest from reference TRBV28 and TRBJ1-5, the complete variable domain is DVKVTQSSRYLVKRTGEKVFLECVQDMDHENMFWYRQDPGLGLRLIYFSYDVKMKEKGDIPEGYSVSREKKERFSLILESASTNQTSMYLCASSFPDRNPTQPQHFGDGTRLSIL.

The V call is TRBV7-3, the J call TRBJ1-2, with D maybe TRBD1 (5 bases). Germline lookup yields CDR1 SGHTA and CDR2 FQGTGA. The CDR3 is 14 amino acids. V was cut by 5 bases and J by 8 bases, with 18 bases left in between. The CDR3 protein is CASSPGAEGGGYTF. Here the CDR3 DNA reads TGTGCCAGCAGCCCTGGGGCCGAAGGTGGCGGCTACACCTTC.

The chain recombines TRBV19 with TRBJ2-5, with 9 bases identical to TRBD1. The end of the DNA aligns better with TRBJ2-7, so the J call may be wrong. The germline CDR1 and CDR2 sequences are LNHDA and SQIVND (reference sequence). This CDR3 is 15 amino acids long. This CDR3 reads CASSIGTGYSYEQYF. The CDR3 region has the DNA TGTGCCAGTAGTATCGGGACAGGGTACAGCTACGAGCAGTACTTC.

The rearrangement links TRBV10-3 to TRBJ1-1; 8 nucleotides align to TRBD1. The CDR3 spans 12 residues. Germline CDR1 and CDR2: ENHRY and SYGVKD. J was trimmed by 1 base and V by 11 bases; bases with no gene match: 3. CDR3 sequence reads: CAHGTGNTEAFF. In nucleotides, the CDR3 is TGTGCCCACGGGACAGGGAACACTGAAGCTTTCTTT.

V gene TRBV7-2 combines with J gene TRBJ2-7, with D maybe TRBD1 (6 bases). The V end was cut by 5 bases, the J end by 3 bases, with 17 bases between. Germline V gives CDR1 SGHTA, CDR2 FQGNSA. This CDR3 is 15 amino acids long. The CDR3 protein is CASSNRDLGDYEQYF. The CDR3 coding sequence is TGTGCCAGCAGCAACAGGGACCTCGGGGACTACGAGCAGTACTTC. The full variable domain, in which reference TRBV7-2 and TRBJ2-7 provide the parts outside the CDR3, is GAGVSQSPSNKVTEKGKDVELRCDPISGHTALYWYRQSLGQGLEFLIYFQGNSAPDKSGLPSDRFSAERTGGSVSTLTIQRTQQEDSAVYLCASSNRDLGDYEQYFGPGTRLTVT.